Below are 30 T cell receptor beta chains sequenced from a single sample in a study of T cell responses to AZD1222 COVID-19 vaccine. Using immunoSEQ multiplex PCR, the repertoire was profiled, and TCRdb retains in-frame clones only, with some absent. The sample contains around 100,000 clones, roughly 89% of which appear only once. Sample: peripheral blood, taken on day 0 of AZD1222 vaccination. Source of these receptors: an adult in good health.

The V gene is TRBV11-2, the J gene TRBJ2-6; D gene uncertain. The CDR3 covers 15 residues. Germline values: CDR1 SGHAT, CDR2 FQNNGV. The germline V and J ends were trimmed by 2 bases and 2 bases, with 7 bases remaining between them. In nucleotides, the CDR3 is TGTGCCAGCAGCTTATGGAGAACTGGGGCCAACGTCCTGACTTTC. Protein: CASSLWRTGANVLTF.

This chain connects TRBV15 to TRBJ1-1; 9 bases line up with TRBD1. The V and J ends lost 1 base and 12 bases, in that order; junction bases with no gene match: 9. Germline V CDR1 and CDR2: LNHNV, YYDKDF (reference sequence). The CDR3 totals 14 residues. CDR3: CATSRVSGQGVTFF. Written as DNA, the CDR3 is TGTGCCACCAGCAGAGTGTCGGGACAGGGTGTTACTTTCTTT. Filled out from reference TRBV15 and TRBJ1-1, the complete variable domain reads DAMVIQNPRYQVTQFGKPVTLSCSQTLNHNVMYWYQQKSSQAPKLLFHYYDKDFNNEADTPDNFQSRRPNTSFCFLDIRSPGLGDTAMYLCATSRVSGQGVTFFGQGTRLTVV.

The CDR3 region has the DNA TGTGCCAGCAGCTCCCACGGGGGAAATCAGCCCCAGCATTTT. Translating it yields CASSSHGGNQPQHF. The V and J genes are TRBV7-9 and TRBJ1-5; D is possibly TRBD1 (5 bases). CDR1 is SEHNR, CDR2 FQNEAQ, per germline (reference sequence). The germline V and J ends were trimmed by 4 bases and 4 bases, with 11 bases remaining between them. The CDR3 extends over 14 amino acids.

This rearrangement joins TRBV7-9 to TRBJ1-2; possibly TRBD1 for D (5 bases). The V and J ends lost 4 bases and 6 bases respectively, with 18 bases between them. The CDR3 sequence is 15 residues long. Germline-derived CDR1 and CDR2 are SEHNR and FQNEAQ (reference sequence). This chain's CDR3 is CASSSQGRISNGYTF. Written as DNA, the CDR3 is TGTGCCAGCAGCTCCCAGGGTAGGATTTCCAATGGCTACACCTTC. Based on the CDR3 plus reference TRBV7-9 and TRBJ1-2, the full variable domain is DTGVSQNPRHKITKRGQNVTFRCDPISEHNRLYWYRQTLGQGPEFLTYFQNEAQLEKSRLLSDRFSAERPKGSFSTLEIQRTEQGDSAMYLCASSSQGRISNGYTFGSGTRLTVV.

The chain combines TRBV20-1 with TRBJ2-3, with D possibly TRBD2 on 5 matching bases. Trimming left V 5 bases short and J 6 bases short, with 9 bases between. CDR3 length: 11 residues. Germline loops: CDR1 DFQATT, CDR2 SNEGSKA (reference sequence). The chain's CDR3 is CSAPAGDTQYF. Here the CDR3 DNA reads TGCAGTGCTCCCGCGGGCGATACGCAGTATTTT.

Written as DNA, the CDR3 is TGTGCCATCAGTGGGACTAGCGTCGGCACCGGGGAGCTGTTTTTT. This translates into CAISGTSVGTGELFF. The chain recombines TRBV10-3 with TRBJ2-2; TRBD2 agrees at 9 bases. The length of the CDR3 is 15 residues. Looked up from germline, CDR1 is ENHRY and CDR2 is SYGVKD. The junction had 4 bases not matched to a gene; V was cut back by 4 bases and J by 4 bases.

The chain employs TRBV6-5 and TRBJ1-2, with 8 bases identical to TRBD1. The germline CDR1 and CDR2 sequences are MNHEY and SVGAGI. J was trimmed by 8 bases and V by 4 bases; bases with no gene match: 9. This CDR3 has 14 amino acids. CDR3 DNA: TGTGCCAGCAGTTTAGGGACAGGAGGGGAGGGCTACACCTTC. It is translated as CASSLGTGGEGYTF.

CDR3 in DNA: TGTGCCAGCTCACTAGACAGGGAACGCGGCTACACCTTC. Translating it yields CASSLDRERGYTF. V usage is TRBV18 and J usage is TRBJ1-2, with 7 nucleotides matching TRBD1. CDR1 is KGHSH, CDR2 LQKENI, per germline. Trimming took 4 bases from V and 8 from J; bases not matched to a gene: 7. The CDR3 has 13 residues. The whole variable domain, filled in from reference TRBV18 and TRBJ1-2, reads NAGVMQNPRHLVRRRGQEARLRCSPMKGHSHVYWYRQLPEEGLKFMVYLQKENIIDESGMPKERFSAEFPKEGPSILRIQQVVRGDSAAYFCASSLDRERGYTFGSGTRLTVV.

The rearrangement uses TRBV5-6 and TRBJ1-5, with D maybe TRBD1 (5 bases). CDR1 and CDR2 (germline): SGHDT, YYEEEE. The CDR3 extends over 13 amino acids. V lost 2 bases, J lost 4 bases, and 7 bases lay in between. Here the CDR3 DNA reads TGTGCCAGCAGCTTCGGGGGGAATCAGCCCCAGCATTTT. The encoded protein is CASSFGGNQPQHF.

The J gene is TRBJ1-4, the V gene TRBV7-9; 8 bases agree with TRBD1. The ends lost 1 base at V and 3 bases at J; junction bases unmatched: 4. The CDR3 is 16 amino acids. Germline CDR1 is SEHNR and CDR2 is FQNEAQ (reference sequence). CDR3 sequence: CASSLEVTGANEKLFF. The CDR3 DNA is TGTGCCAGCAGCTTAGAGGTGACAGGGGCTAATGAAAAACTGTTTTTT.

The sample holds a few counts of this clone. The chain has TRBV27 and TRBJ2-3; D not resolved. Germline V CDR1 and CDR2: MNHEY, SMNVEV (reference sequence). This CDR3 has 14 amino acids. The V and J ends lost 6 bases and 1 base respectively, with 11 bases between them. The CDR3 nucleotides read TGTGCCAGCAGCAACTGGCAGGGCACAGATACGCAGTATTTT. Translating it yields CASSNWQGTDTQYF.

The chain couples TRBV9 to TRBJ2-3; 7 nucleotides line up with TRBD2. The CDR3 loop spans 16 amino acids. CDR1 SGDLS and CDR2 YYNGEE come from the germline V gene. The ends lost 0 bases at V and 0 bases at J; junction bases unmatched: 4. In nucleotides, the CDR3 is TGTGCCAGCAGCGTAGTTGCTAGCGGAAGCACAGATACGCAGTATTTT. Its protein is CASSVVASGSTDTQYF.

This sequence joins TRBV12-3 or TRBV12-4 and TRBJ1-4; no clear D. The CDR3 covers 11 residues. Trimming removed 8 bases from V and 8 bases from J, with 9 bases in between. Here the CDR3 DNA reads TGTGCCAGCGGACGCCCAGAAAAACTGTTTTTT. This gives the protein CASGRPEKLFF.

The chain is built from TRBV6-5 and TRBJ2-1; a possible D gene is TRBD1 (5 bases). This CDR3 is built from 13 residues. Germline-derived CDR1 and CDR2 are MNHEY and SVGAGI. Trimming stripped 6 bases from V and 5 bases from J, with 11 bases between. The CDR3 sequence is CASRYDRHNEQFF. DNA of the CDR3: TGTGCCAGCAGGTACGACAGACACAATGAGCAGTTCTTC.

J is TRBJ2-7 and V is TRBV9; D remains unclear. The CDR3 is 13 amino acids. From germline, CDR1 is SGDLS and CDR2 YYNGEE. V lost 4 bases, J lost 3 bases, and 11 bases lay in between. CDR3 DNA sequence: TGTGCCAGCAGCCTAGTTGGGGACTACGAGCAGTACTTC. Translation gives CASSLVGDYEQYF.

This rearrangement joins TRBV24-1 to TRBJ1-2; D gene ambiguous. Trimming removed 2 bases at V and 4 bases at J, with 13 bases between. Germline assignment: CDR1 KGHDR and CDR2 SFDVKD. The CDR3 covers 15 residues. The chain's CDR3 is CATSDSDKGGYGYTF. CDR3 coding DNA: TGTGCCACCAGTGATTCTGACAAGGGCGGCTATGGCTACACCTTC.

The chain recombines TRBV29-1 with TRBJ1-6; 8 nucleotides agree with TRBD1. Looked up from germline, CDR1 is SQVTM and CDR2 is ANQGSEA. Trimming took 7 bases from V and 10 from J; bases not matched to a gene: 9. CDR3 size: 13 residues. The CDR3, as DNA: TGCAGCGCCAAGGACAGGGAGGGGTCACCCCTCCACTTT. Its translation: CSAKDREGSPLHF.

The V gene is TRBV3-1 (or the pseudogene TRBV3-2), the J gene TRBJ2-3, with 7 bases fitting TRBD2. The CDR3 has 17 residues. Germline loops: CDR1 LGHDT, CDR2 YNNKEL (reference sequence). V was pared by 11 bases and J by 0 bases, with 17 bases of the junction left unmatched. CDR3 nucleotide sequence: TGTGCCCTCCACCCCAGGGAGGGAGTAAATAGCACAGATACGCAGTATTTT. Its protein product is CALHPREGVNSTDTQYF.

This chain uses TRBV11-1 with TRBJ2-7; either TRBD1 or TRBD2 may fit D (6 bases each). The CDR3 spans 15 residues. Germline V lookup: CDR1 SGHAT, CDR2 FQDESV (reference sequence). Deletions cut 1 base from V and 3 bases from J, with 13 bases between. CDR3 amino acids: CASSLGTGAGYEQYF. The CDR3, as DNA: TGTGCCAGCAGCTTAGGGACGGGGGCAGGCTACGAGCAGTACTTC. Looking up the rest from reference TRBV11-1 and TRBJ2-7 gives the full variable domain: EAEVAQSPRYKITEKSQAVAFWCDPISGHATLYWYRQILGQGPELLVQFQDESVVDDSQLPKDRFSAERLKGVDSTLKIQPAELGDSAMYLCASSLGTGAGYEQYFGPGTRLTVT.

The rearrangement joins TRBV5-4 to TRBJ2-5; 7 bases align to TRBD2. The CDR3 is 15 residues long. J was trimmed by 4 bases and V by 5 bases; bases with no gene match: 11. Per germline, CDR1 SGHNT and CDR2 YYREEE (reference sequence). CDR3 residues: CASSSQDGGSETQYF. The DNA for the CDR3 is TGTGCCAGCAGTTCTCAAGACGGGGGGTCAGAGACCCAGTACTTC.

Comment on this clone: One junction end disagrees with the germline gene, perhaps due to a read error. The chain recombines TRBV18 with TRBJ1-2; the D gene is possibly TRBD1 (5 bases). The CDR3 loop spans 15 amino acids. In germline, CDR1 is KGHSH, CDR2 LQKENI. DNA for the CDR3: TGTACCAGCTCACCAGAAACCGGGACGCTTTATGGCTACACCTTC. This codes for CTSSPETGTLYGYTF.

The V and J genes are TRBV5-4 and TRBJ2-3; D not certain. V was trimmed by 4 bases and J by 2 bases, leaving 11 bases between them. Germline V gene sequence: CDR1 SGHNT, CDR2 YYREEE (reference sequence). This CDR3 region has 14 residues. CDR3 bases: TGTGCCAGCAGCAGAGATCGTTACACAGATACGCAGTATTTT. It specifies CASSRDRYTDTQYF.

V usage is TRBV6-5 and J usage is TRBJ1-1; D ambiguous. CDR3 length: 13 amino acids. Trimming took off 7 bases at V and 3 bases at J, with 12 bases between the two ends. Looked up from germline, CDR1 is MNHEY and CDR2 is SVGAGI. The CDR3 protein is CASTPTKHTEAFF. The DNA of the CDR3 is TGTGCCAGCACCCCCACAAAACACACTGAAGCTTTCTTT.

With regard to this clone: One end of the junction is discordant with germline, which a read error may explain. This chain links TRBV7-9 with TRBJ1-1, with 7 bases that match TRBD1. The germline V gene has CDR1 SEHNR and CDR2 FQNEAQ (reference sequence). The length of the CDR3 is 11 residues. CDR3 loop: CASSQGQEVFF. CDR3 DNA: TGTGCCAGCAGCCAAGGACAGGAAGTTTTCTTT.

The rearrangement links TRBV5-1 to TRBJ1-1; no clear D. The germline V and J ends were trimmed by 1 base and 8 bases, with 9 bases remaining between them. The germline gives CDR1 SGHRS, CDR2 YFSETQ. This CDR3 is 12 amino acids long. CDR3 loop: CASSLIGAEAFF. The DNA of the CDR3 is TGCGCCAGCAGCTTGATAGGTGCCGAAGCTTTCTTT. The entire variable domain, with the rest obtained from reference TRBV5-1 and TRBJ1-1, is as follows: KAGVTQTPRYLIKTRGQQVTLSCSPISGHRSVSWYQQTPGQGLQFLFEYFSETQRNKGNFPGRFSGRQFSNSRSEMNVSTLELGDSALYLCASSLIGAEAFFGQGTRLTVV.

The chain is built from TRBV5-1 and TRBJ1-2; D remains unclear. The V gene's germline CDR1 is SGHRS and CDR2 YFSETQ. The CDR3 sequence is 14 residues long. Trimming stripped 0 bases from V and 8 bases from J, with 14 bases between. CDR3 sequence reads: CASSLGGEPRGYTF. DNA of the CDR3: TGCGCCAGCAGCTTGGGAGGTGAGCCTCGGGGCTACACCTTC.

The rearrangement uses TRBV6-2 or TRBV6-3 and TRBJ1-3; the D gene is possibly TRBD1 (6 bases). Looked up from germline, CDR1 is MNHEY and CDR2 is SVGEGT. The CDR3 has 18 amino acids. The V gene lost 2 bases and the J gene lost 0 bases, with 17 bases spanning the gap. In DNA, the CDR3 is TGTGCCAGCAGTTACGAGGGGCAGGGGACCAGCTCTGGAAACACCATATATTTT. Translation gives CASSYEGQGTSSGNTIYF.

V and J are TRBV3-1 (or the pseudogene TRBV3-2) and TRBJ1-2; TRBD1 might be the D (5 bases). CDR1 is LGHDT and CDR2 is YNNKEL in the germline V gene (reference sequence). Between the trimmed V and J ends, which lost 5 bases and 6 bases, there was a span of 10 bases. The CDR3 length is 12 residues. The CDR3 is CASSFKTDGYTF. In DNA form, the CDR3 reads TGTGCCAGCAGCTTCAAGACAGATGGCTACACCTTC.

V usage is TRBV6-5 and J usage is TRBJ2-1; D may be TRBD1 or TRBD2 (8 bases each). Germline loops: CDR1 MNHEY, CDR2 SVGAGI. Trimming pared 6 bases from V and 15 bases from J, leaving 27 bases between. This CDR3 contains 15 residues. As DNA, the CDR3 is TGTGCCAGCAGCGGTTACTTAGCGGGACAGGTCTCCATGTTCTTC. This encodes CASSGYLAGQVSMFF.

This clone was seen more than once but under ten times. The J gene is TRBJ2-7, the V gene TRBV5-6; no clear D. This CDR3 region has 11 residues. Germline values: CDR1 SGHDT, CDR2 YYEEEE. V lost 4 bases, J lost 6 bases, and 8 bases lay in between. The CDR3 sequence is CASSRVSEQYF. The DNA of the CDR3 is TGTGCCAGCAGCCGAGTTAGCGAGCAGTACTTC.